This T cell receptor (beta chain) was documented in a study of CD8 T cells in ankylosing spondylitis. Study-wide results and caveats: There was a TCR beta motif, made of several highly homologous variants, that appeared characteristic of ankylosing spondylitis blood. The authors reported significant enrichment of disease-linked clones in matched ankylosing spondylitis synovial fluid. Within peripheral blood, clones linked to disease were CD8+ and relatively rare.

V gave up 4 bases and J gave up 4 bases, with 10 bases separating them. The CDR3 covers 12 residues. Germline values: CDR1 SQVTM, CDR2 ANQGSEA. One entry per CDR3 protein, called by TCRdb with MiXCR from the 5' RACE reads. The sample has 450,000 to 550,000 distinct CDR3 sequences; approximately 5% are singletons. This clonotype was observed many times. What it recognizes is unknown. This sequence originates from a male donor with ankylosing spondylitis. The sequencing input was blood, either unsorted or a sorted T cell fraction (not recorded which). V and J are TRBV29-1 and TRBJ2-5, with D perhaps matching TRBD1 (6 bases). The CDR3 loop reads CSVGQGGETQYF. Written as DNA, the CDR3 is TGCAGCGTTGGTCAAGGGGGAGAGACCCAGTACTTC. The variable domain in full, completed from reference TRBV29-1 and TRBJ2-5, reads SAVISQKPSRDICQRGTSLTIQCQVDSQVTMMFWYRQQPGQSLTLIATANQGSEATYESGFVIDKFPISRPNLTFSTLTVSNMSPEDSSIYLCSVGQGGETQYFGPGTRLLVL.